This entry is about one T cell receptor (beta chain). This record comes from a study of Ad26.COV2.S vaccination and SARS-CoV-2 variants. Treatment in this sample: around 19 received Ad26.COV2.S at low or high dose, single or two shots; about 5 received placebo; per-sample allocation not given. After the first vaccine or placebo injection, samples were drawn on day 63. This Boston cohort included adults aged 18-55 years. Clones were read by immunoSEQ multiplex PCR, and TCRdb kept only the in-frame ones, dropping some. The table records under 550,000 clones, around 90% of them present only once. The sequences come from peripheral blood, collected in a trial of Ad26.COV2.S vaccine versus placebo. The source is a person between 18 and 65 years old who received the Ad26.COV2.S COVID-19 vaccine or a placebo.

CDR3 bases: TGTGCCAGCAGTGAAGAAGGGGGCGGAATATTAGGGGAGCTGTTTTTT. Residues: CASSEEGGGILGELFF. V is TRBV2 and J is TRBJ2-2, with 7 nucleotides matching TRBD1. CDR1 is SNHLY, CDR2 FYNNEI, per germline. J lost 8 bases, V lost 1 base, and 10 bases had no gene match. The CDR3 extends over 16 amino acids.